The 32 T cell receptor beta chains listed next were all sequenced from one sample in a study of radiation and T cells in renal cell carcinoma. Time point described: blood 4 weeks post-SBRT, at nephrectomy. Described treatment: 15 Gy SBRT to primary tumor, nephrectomy 4 weeks later. Repertoires were generated with immunoSEQ multiplex PCR, while TCRdb's copy carries only in-frame clones and drops some. The sample has some 150,000 clones, around 88% seen once. The specimen comprised blood, sampled from a patient whose treatment included radiotherapy and nephrectomy. The receptors were sampled from a woman between 45 and 60 years old with renal cell carcinoma.

In its sample, this clone was seen a few times. The chain has TRBV5-1 and TRBJ2-7; D gene unclear. V lost 4 bases and J 3 bases, leaving 11 bases between the germline ends. In germline, CDR1 is SGHRS, CDR2 YFSETQ. The length of the CDR3 is 13 residues. CDR3 bases: TGCGCCAGCAGCCAAGCCCGAGACTACGAGCAGTACTTC. As protein: CASSQARDYEQYF.

The J gene is TRBJ1-2, the V gene TRBV7-2; 8 nucleotides line up with TRBD1. The V and J ends lost 5 bases and 4 bases, in that order; junction bases with no gene match: 9. From germline, CDR1 is SGHTA and CDR2 FQGNSA. The CDR3 covers 15 residues. In DNA, the CDR3 is TGTGCCAGCAGCCCTGGACAGGGATCATTCTATGGCTACACCTTC. Amino acid sequence: CASSPGQGSFYGYTF.

The chain carries TRBV14 and TRBJ2-7; no definite D call. Germline assignment: CDR1 SGHDN and CDR2 FVKESK. With 4 bases removed from V and 5 bases from J, the gap between germline ends came to 12 bases. The CDR3 extends over 13 amino acids. The chain's CDR3 is CASSPLIHHEQYF. The CDR3 nucleotides are TGTGCCAGCAGCCCACTGATCCACCACGAGCAGTACTTC.

The rearrangement joins TRBV30 to TRBJ2-5; D remains ambiguous. The DNA end favors TRBJ2-7, so the J call may be wrong. The CDR3 has 16 residues. The germline V gene has CDR1 GTSNPN and CDR2 SVGIG (reference sequence). The CDR3 reads CAWSRKDRSGTYEQYF. In DNA, the CDR3 is TGTGCCTGGAGTCGAAAAGACCGATCTGGAACCTACGAGCAGTACTTC.

The chain employs TRBV4-2 and TRBJ2-1; 7 bases are shared with TRBD2. The V gene end was trimmed by 5 bases and the J gene end by 10 bases; junction bases not matched to a gene: 14. The CDR3 runs 15 residues. Germline values: CDR1 LGHNA, CDR2 YNFKEQ. This CDR3 reads CASSGMTSPLVEQFF. In DNA, the CDR3 is TGTGCCAGCAGCGGCATGACTAGCCCCCTTGTAGAGCAGTTCTTC.

This clone was detected once. This chain links TRBV7-2 with TRBJ1-2; 7 nucleotides align to TRBD1. The ends lost 5 bases at V and 4 bases at J; junction bases unmatched: 4. The CDR3 contains 13 residues. CDR1 is SGHTA and CDR2 is FQGNSA in the germline V gene. The CDR3 loop is CASSKRDSYGYTF. In DNA form, the CDR3 reads TGTGCCAGCAGCAAACGGGACAGCTATGGCTACACCTTC.

V gene TRBV6-1 combines with J gene TRBJ1-6; maybe TRBD1 (5 bases). This CDR3 contains 14 residues. Trimming removed 7 bases from V and 0 bases from J, with 7 bases in between. The germline CDR1 and CDR2 sequences are MNHNS and SASEGT. This CDR3 is CASKGNSYNSPLHF. The CDR3 DNA follows: TGTGCCAGCAAGGGGAACTCCTATAATTCACCCCTCCACTTT.

This clone occurred once. This chain joins TRBV5-6 and TRBJ2-7; 13 positions agree with TRBD2. Germline V CDR1 and CDR2: SGHDT, YYEEEE. J was trimmed by 9 bases and V by 2 bases; bases with no gene match: 5. This CDR3 contains 14 residues. The CDR3 reads CASSLGTSGMGQYF. In nucleotides, the CDR3 is TGTGCCAGCAGCTTAGGGACTAGCGGGATGGGGCAGTACTTC.

This sequence joins TRBV6-1 and TRBJ2-1, with TRBD1 as a possible D gene (5 bases). V lost 2 bases and J lost 10, with 9 bases in between. The CDR3 spans 12 residues. Germline CDR1 MNHNS, CDR2 SASEGT. The CDR3 sequence: CASSEHRTEQFF. CDR3 in DNA: TGTGCCAGCAGTGAACACAGGACCGAGCAGTTCTTC.

V is TRBV4-3 and J is TRBJ2-4; 10 bases map to TRBD1. Germline CDR1 is LGHNA and CDR2 is YSLEER. The CDR3 has 14 residues. The trim removed 4 bases at V and 7 bases at J, leaving 4 bases unmatched. CDR3 amino acids: CASSPGTGVNIQYF. The CDR3 bases are TGCGCCAGCAGCCCGGGGACAGGGGTGAACATTCAGTACTTC.

This chain connects TRBV19 to TRBJ1-6; 7 bases fit TRBD1. V trimming: 5 bases; J trimming: 3 bases; junction bases outside the gene matches: 4. The CDR3 is 15 amino acids. Germline V CDR1 and CDR2: LNHDA, SQIVND (reference sequence). The CDR3 sequence is CASSSQGLYNSPLHF. The CDR3 coding sequence is TGTGCCAGTAGTTCACAGGGGCTCTATAATTCACCCCTCCACTTT.

CDR3 region: CASSFTSGRDSGYF. As DNA, the CDR3 is TGTGCCAGCAGCTTTACGTCCGGCCGGGACAGCGGGTACTTC. The rearrangement links TRBV7-2 to TRBJ2-5; 7 bases are a match to TRBD1. The CDR3 is made up of 14 amino acids. The germline V gene has CDR1 SGHTA and CDR2 FQGNSA. Unmatched junction bases numbered 14, after V lost 3 bases and J lost 13 bases. The full variable domain, with the rest looked up from reference TRBV7-2 and TRBJ2-5, is GAGVSQSPSNKVTEKGKDVELRCDPISGHTALYWYRQSLGQGLEFLIYFQGNSAPDKSGLPSDRFSAERTGGSVSTLTIQRTQQEDSAVYLCASSFTSGRDSGYFGPGTRLLVL.

The chain joins TRBV2 to TRBJ2-5; tentative D call: TRBD2 (6 bases). V was pared by 8 bases and J by 2 bases, with 15 bases between. Per the germline V gene, CDR1 is SNHLY and CDR2 is FYNNEI. The CDR3 is 14 residues long. The CDR3 spells CASRRETSQETQYF. For the CDR3, the DNA is TGTGCCAGCCGACGGGAGACTTCACAAGAGACCCAGTACTTC.

The rearrangement joins TRBV21-1 to TRBJ1-2. TRBV21-1 is a known pseudogene. CDR3 length: 9 residues. The CDR3 region is CASSDGYTF. In DNA, the CDR3 is TGTGCCAGCAGCGATGGCTACACCTTC.

The chain uses TRBV10-3 and TRBJ1-4; maybe TRBD1 (6 bases). The CDR3 is 13 residues long. V dropped 10 bases and J dropped 1 base, with 10 bases sitting between them. The germline V gene has CDR1 ENHRY and CDR2 SYGVKD. The CDR3 loop reads CATGGGTNEKLFF. The CDR3, as DNA: TGTGCCACGGGAGGGGGAACTAATGAAAAACTGTTTTTT.

V and J are TRBV18 and TRBJ2-1; the D gene is possibly TRBD2 (6 bases). Trimming removed 3 bases from V and 7 bases from J, with 10 bases in between. From germline, CDR1 is KGHSH and CDR2 LQKENI. The CDR3 is made up of 13 amino acids. In nucleotides, the CDR3 is TGTGCCAGCTCACCGGCCGGGGGAAATGAGCAGTTCTTC. It translates to CASSPAGGNEQFF.

This chain uses TRBV28 with TRBJ1-4; D ambiguous. Germline values: CDR1 MDHEN, CDR2 SYDVKM. The germline V and J ends were trimmed by 6 bases and 8 bases, with 13 bases remaining between them. The CDR3 contains 13 residues. The DNA of the CDR3 is TGTGCCAGCAGGGAGGGAGGGTACGAAAAACTGTTTTTT. It yields the protein CASREGGYEKLFF.

The CDR3 DNA sequence: TGTGCCAGCAGTGAATCAGGCGCAAGGAGTGAGCAGTTCTTC. It yields the protein CASSESGARSEQFF. The rearrangement links TRBV6-1 to TRBJ2-1; D call uncertain. The germline CDR1 and CDR2 sequences are MNHNS and SASEGT. V was cut by 2 bases and J by 9 bases, with 14 bases left in between. CDR3 size: 14 residues.

For this clone: Distinct nucleotide sequences in the sample also encode this CDR3. CDR3: CASSQDLAGGTDTQYF. The CDR3 DNA reads as TGCGCCAGCAGCCAAGATCTAGCGGGGGGCACAGATACGCAGTATTTT. V is TRBV4-3 and J is TRBJ2-3, with 10 bases lining up with TRBD2. This CDR3 spans 16 amino acids. Germline V lookup: CDR1 LGHNA, CDR2 YSLEER. V was pared by 0 bases and J by 1 base, with 1 base of the junction left unmatched.

The V gene is TRBV7-8, the J gene TRBJ2-2; no reliable D call. CDR1 and CDR2 from the germline V gene are SGHVS and FQNEAQ. This CDR3 has 16 residues. V lost 2 bases, J lost 1 base, and 11 bases lay in between. CDR3 protein: CASSLKVTVNTGELFF. Here the CDR3 DNA reads TGTGCCAGCAGCTTAAAAGTGACGGTGAACACCGGGGAGCTGTTTTTT.

The chain combines TRBV4-3 with TRBJ2-5; the match to TRBD1 covers 8 bases. Germline loops: CDR1 LGHNA, CDR2 YSLEER. V trimming: 0 bases; J trimming: 5 bases; junction bases outside the gene matches: 11. The CDR3 totals 17 residues. The CDR3 DNA is TGCGCCAGCAGCCAAGAAGGTCCAGGACAGGGCCTCGAGACCCAGTACTTC. Its protein is CASSQEGPGQGLETQYF.

With regard to this clone: An end of the junction does not agree with germline; a read error may underlie this. Within the sample, other DNA sequences also encode this same CDR3. The V and J genes are TRBV30 and TRBJ2-7; possibly TRBD2 for D (6 bases). Germline values: CDR1 GTSNPN, CDR2 SVGIG (reference sequence). The CDR3 is 16 amino acids. For the CDR3, the DNA is TGTGCCTGGAGTGCAGTGGAGCGGGTGACCTCCTATGAGCAGTACTTC. Amino acids: CAWSAVERVTSYEQYF.

The gene calls are TRBV7-3 and TRBJ2-5; 11 bases fit TRBD2. This CDR3 has 16 amino acids. Trimming removed 1 base from V and 2 bases from J; junction bases left unmatched: 3. Germline V lookup: CDR1 SGHTA, CDR2 FQGTGA. The CDR3 protein is CASSLRGLAAQETQYF. In DNA, the CDR3 is TGTGCCAGCAGCTTAAGGGGACTAGCGGCACAAGAGACCCAGTACTTC.

This chain links TRBV7-8 with TRBJ2-6; D is perhaps TRBD2 (5 bases). Per germline, CDR1 SGHVS and CDR2 FQNEAQ. The ends were cut back, 4 bases at V and 0 bases at J, with 10 bases in the middle. The CDR3 is 16 residues long. The CDR3 loop reads CASSSAAVSGANVLTF. In nucleotides, the CDR3 is TGTGCCAGCAGCTCAGCGGCGGTCTCTGGGGCCAACGTCCTGACTTTC.

The chain joins TRBV5-6 to TRBJ1-2; no definite D call. Trimming stripped 1 base from V and 8 bases from J, with 6 bases between. The CDR3 contains 11 residues. The germline V gene has CDR1 SGHDT and CDR2 YYEEEE. This CDR3 reads CASSLSGGYTF. The CDR3 region has the DNA TGTGCCAGCAGCTTGAGTGGCGGCTACACCTTC.

This chain connects TRBV6-6 to TRBJ1-3; D gene unclear. The length of the CDR3 is 15 residues. The V gene lost 2 bases and the J gene lost 0 bases, with 8 bases spanning the gap. Germline loops: CDR1 MNHNY, CDR2 SVGAGI (reference sequence). CDR3 amino acids: CASSYPHGSGNTIYF. For the CDR3, the DNA is TGTGCCAGCAGTTACCCACACGGCTCTGGAAACACCATATATTTT.

This clone was counted a few times. The chain couples TRBV5-8 to TRBJ2-1; D is undetermined. Germline values: CDR1 SGHTS, CDR2 YDEGEE. This CDR3 contains 14 residues. Trimming took 4 bases from V and 6 from J, leaving 14 bases between them. The CDR3 DNA follows: TGTGCCAGCAGCCGACTTTACTTCGGCAATGAGCAGTTCTTC. Protein: CASSRLYFGNEQFF.

The V and J genes are TRBV7-8 and TRBJ1-6, with TRBD1 identical over 8 bases. CDR1 and CDR2 (germline): SGHVS, FQNEAQ. The junction had 16 bases not matched to a gene; V was cut back by 3 bases and J by 6 bases. This CDR3 is 19 amino acids long. CDR3 residues: CASSFDRDRSRRSNSPLHF. The CDR3 coding sequence is TGTGCCAGCAGCTTCGACCGGGACAGGTCTCGTCGGAGTAATTCACCCCTCCACTTT.

The rearrangement links TRBV19 to TRBJ2-3; TRBD2 aligns across 12 bases. The germline V gene encodes CDR1 LNHDA and CDR2 SQIVND (reference sequence). After removal of 3 bases from V and 6 bases from J, the junction contained 4 bases not matched to a gene. The CDR3 consists of 15 residues. This CDR3 is CASSISSGRADTQYF. In nucleotides, the CDR3 is TGTGCCAGTAGTATTTCTAGCGGGAGGGCCGATACGCAGTATTTT.

The CDR3 region is CAISERQGAASLYEQYF. CDR3 in DNA: TGTGCCATCAGTGAGCGACAGGGGGCGGCTTCCCTATACGAGCAGTACTTC. This chain connects TRBV10-3 to TRBJ2-7; 10 bases match TRBD1. Trimming at V came to 2 bases and at J to 4 bases, leaving 11 bases not matched to a gene. The CDR3 runs to 17 residues. The germline CDR1 and CDR2 sequences are ENHRY and SYGVKD.

In its sample, this clone was seen once. The gene calls are TRBV7-9 and TRBJ2-1; 14 nucleotides line up with TRBD2. The CDR3 consists of 19 residues. In germline, CDR1 is SEHNR, CDR2 FQNEAQ (reference sequence). J lost 4 bases, V lost 6 bases, and 14 bases had no gene match. As DNA, the CDR3 is TGTGCCAGCAGTCCAAGACTAGCGGGAGGGCCAGGCGTTTACAATGAGCAGTTCTTC. This codes for CASSPRLAGGPGVYNEQFF.

J is TRBJ2-5 and V is TRBV10-1; the D gene could be TRBD1 or TRBD2 (6 bases each). Trimming stripped 5 bases from V and 4 bases from J, with 14 bases between. The CDR3 consists of 14 residues. CDR1 and CDR2 (germline): WNHNN, SYGVQD (reference sequence). As DNA, the CDR3 is TGCGCCAGCAGTCGAGGGGGGCCGGGAGAGACCCAGTACTTC. Its translation: CASSRGGPGETQYF.